This T cell receptor (beta chain) came from a study of long-term antiretroviral therapy in people with HIV. The study, taken as a whole, reports: In HIV, the repertoires covered a tighter span of CDR3 lengths than in controls. Although diversity increased after ART, it remained lower than in transplant donor controls.

At the survey level, the v3.0 immunoSEQ assay was run. Sequencing had a target that covered 40,000-50,000 T-cell genomes per sample. Using immunoSEQ multiplex PCR, the repertoire was profiled, and TCRdb retains in-frame clones only, with some absent. Here the sample spans 12,000 to 15,000 clones, 80% being singletons. CDR1 MDHEN and CDR2 SYDVKM come from the germline V gene. This CDR3 region has 15 residues. V shed 2 bases and J shed 4 bases, with 9 bases lying between them. This clone was counted only a few times. Its antigen remains unknown. Per individual, the PBMC samples numbered at least one pre-ART and at least two post-ART.

V is TRBV28 and J is TRBJ2-6, with unresolved D. This clonotype was sampled from a man aged 35 to 55 with HIV. The sample here was unsorted PBMCs, taken 3.2 years before starting antiretroviral therapy. The CDR3 DNA sequence: TGTGCCAGCAGTTTAAAAAGCGCCGGGGCCAACGTCCTGACTTTC. Protein sequence: CASSLKSAGANVLTF.